This TCR beta chain was observed in a study of cytomegalovirus exposure and HLA in healthy donors. Looking at the study overall: There were 90 million to 130 million unique TCR beta sequences, drawn from about 179 million T cells, in an earlier analysis.

Study-level points and caveats: Through in vitro validation, a few CMV-associated chains were shown to be specific for CMV antigens.

The CDR3 loop spans 15 amino acids. Germline assignment: CDR1 SGHRS and CDR2 YFSETQ. Trimming cost V 4 bases and J 6 bases; bases outside gene matches: 12. A few counts support this clone. Its antigen is unidentified. The PCR made use of 60 Vbeta and 13 Jbeta primers. Sequencing was performed with immunoSEQ multiplex PCR; in TCRdb, only in-frame clones are kept and a portion is missing. In the table there are approximately 150,000 clones, roughly three quarters of which are singletons. The rearrangement joins TRBV5-1 to TRBJ1-2, with 7 bases lining up with TRBD1. Sequencing used PBMCs. This TCR was recovered from a woman in her thirties or forties in good health and CMV-seropositive. Here the CDR3 reads CASSLDRVEVDGYTF. The CDR3 bases are TGCGCCAGCAGCCTCGACAGGGTTGAGGTAGATGGCTACACCTTC.